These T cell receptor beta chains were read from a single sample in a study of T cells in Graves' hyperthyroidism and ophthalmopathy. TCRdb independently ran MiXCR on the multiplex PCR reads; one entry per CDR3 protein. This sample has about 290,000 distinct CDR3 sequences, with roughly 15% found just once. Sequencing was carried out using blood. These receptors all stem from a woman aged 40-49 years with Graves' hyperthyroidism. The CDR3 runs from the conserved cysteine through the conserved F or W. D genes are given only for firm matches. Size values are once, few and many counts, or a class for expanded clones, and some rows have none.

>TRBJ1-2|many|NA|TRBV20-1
CSAKDPSPYYGYTF
TGCAGTGCTAAGGACCCGTCCCCCTACTATGGCTACACCTTC
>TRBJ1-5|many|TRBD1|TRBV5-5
CASSLAGQPNQPQHF
TGTGCCAGCAGCTTGGCGGGACAGCCGAATCAGCCCCAGCATTTT
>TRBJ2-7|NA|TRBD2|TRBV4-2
CASSQELLAGSYEQYF
TGTGCCAGCAGCCAAGAATTGCTAGCGGGATCCTACGAGCAGTACTTC
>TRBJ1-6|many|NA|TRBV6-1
CASSGAGRDSSPLHF
TGTGCCAGCAGTGGGGCTGGCAGGGATAGTTCACCCCTCCACTTT
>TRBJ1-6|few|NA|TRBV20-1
CSARTGAQSPLHF
TGCAGTGCTAGAACGGGGGCTCAATCACCCCTCCACTTT
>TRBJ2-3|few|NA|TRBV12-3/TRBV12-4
CASSLGRTNGSTDTQYF
TGTGCCAGCAGTTTAGGGAGGACTAACGGGAGCACAGATACGCAGTATTTT
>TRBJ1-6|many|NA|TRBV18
CASSPSGGQGSPLHF
TGTGCCAGCTCACCAAGCGGGGGGCAGGGATCACCCCTCCACTTT
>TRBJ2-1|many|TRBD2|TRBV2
CASSVSGGRSSYNEQFF
TGTGCCAGCAGTGTCAGTGGCGGGAGGAGCTCCTACAATGAGCAGTTCTTC
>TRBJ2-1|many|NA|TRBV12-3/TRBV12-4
CASSLWKNEQFF
TGTGCCAGCAGTTTATGGAAAAATGAGCAGTTCTTC
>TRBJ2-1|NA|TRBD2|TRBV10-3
CAIRAGGLSYNEQFF
TGTGCCATCAGGGCGGGAGGACTCTCCTACAATGAGCAGTTCTTC
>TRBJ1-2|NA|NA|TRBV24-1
CATSDFETSPAGYTF
TGTGCCACCAGTGATTTCGAGACCTCCCCGGCGGGCTACACCTTC
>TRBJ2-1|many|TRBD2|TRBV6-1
CASKASPTGGYNEQFF
TGTGCCAGCAAGGCATCGCCCACGGGAGGTTACAATGAGCAGTTCTTC
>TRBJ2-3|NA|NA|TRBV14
CASSQGRTAGTQYF
TGTGCCAGCAGCCAAGGGCGGACGGCGGGTACGCAGTATTTT
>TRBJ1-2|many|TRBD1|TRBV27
CASSTGQGSGYTF
TGTGCCAGCAGTACGGGACAGGGGAGCGGCTACACCTTC
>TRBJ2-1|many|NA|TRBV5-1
CASSQIRGNNEQFF
TGCGCCAGCAGCCAAATTAGAGGAAACAATGAGCAGTTCTTC
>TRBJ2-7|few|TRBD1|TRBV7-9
CASSLTTQGASYEQYF
TGTGCCAGCAGCCTAACAACGCAGGGGGCCTCTTACGAGCAGTACTTC
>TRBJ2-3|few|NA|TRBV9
CASSVNSRGDTQYF
TGTGCCAGCAGCGTCAACAGCCGTGGAGATACGCAGTATTTT
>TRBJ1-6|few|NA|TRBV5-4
CASSSTGAVTPLHF
TGTGCCAGCAGCTCCACAGGTGCGGTGACACCCCTCCACTTT
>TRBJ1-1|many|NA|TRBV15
CATSVTQVNTEAFF
TGTGCCACCAGCGTTACCCAAGTTAACACTGAAGCTTTCTTT
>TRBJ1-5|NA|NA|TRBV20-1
CSARTHSNQPQHF
TGCAGTGCTAGAACCCATAGCAATCAGCCCCAGCATTTT
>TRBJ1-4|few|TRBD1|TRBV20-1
CSARKDRGSEKLFF
TGCAGTGCTAGGAAGGACAGGGGAAGCGAAAAACTGTTTTTT
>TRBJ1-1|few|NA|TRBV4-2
CASSQAGNSEAFF
TGTGCCAGCAGCCAAGCAGGGAACAGCGAAGCTTTCTTT
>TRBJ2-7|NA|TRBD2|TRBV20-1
CSASPGTSGYEQYF
TGCAGTGCTAGTCCCGGGACTAGCGGCTACGAGCAGTACTTC
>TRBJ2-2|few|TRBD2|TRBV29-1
CSVGTSGSGELFF
TGCAGCGTGGGGACTAGCGGGAGTGGGGAGCTGTTTTTT
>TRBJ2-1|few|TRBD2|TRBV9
CASSVDPSGRSSYNEQFF
TGTGCCAGCAGCGTAGATCCTAGCGGGAGATCTTCCTACAATGAGCAGTTCTTC
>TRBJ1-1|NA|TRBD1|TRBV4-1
CASSQRQGGTEAFF
TGCGCCAGCAGCCAAAGACAGGGAGGCACTGAAGCTTTCTTT
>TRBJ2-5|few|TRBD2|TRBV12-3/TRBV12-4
CASSSIAGGQETQYF
TGTGCCAGCAGTTCAATAGCGGGAGGGCAAGAGACCCAGTACTTC